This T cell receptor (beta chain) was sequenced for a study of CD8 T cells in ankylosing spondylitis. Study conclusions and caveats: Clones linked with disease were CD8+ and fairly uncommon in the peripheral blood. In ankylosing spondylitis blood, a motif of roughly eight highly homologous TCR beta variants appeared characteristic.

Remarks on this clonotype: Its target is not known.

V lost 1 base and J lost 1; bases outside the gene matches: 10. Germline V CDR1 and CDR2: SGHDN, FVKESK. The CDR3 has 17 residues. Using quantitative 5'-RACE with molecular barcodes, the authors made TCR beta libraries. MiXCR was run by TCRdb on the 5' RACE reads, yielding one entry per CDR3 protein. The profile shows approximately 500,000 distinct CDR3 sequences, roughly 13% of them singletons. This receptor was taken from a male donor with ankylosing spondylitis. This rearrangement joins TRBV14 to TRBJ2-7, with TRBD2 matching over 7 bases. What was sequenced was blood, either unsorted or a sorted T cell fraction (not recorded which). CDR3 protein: CASSQGAPTGGSYEQYV. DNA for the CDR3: TGTGCCAGCAGCCAAGGAGCCCCTACGGGAGGATCCTACGAGCAGTACGTC.